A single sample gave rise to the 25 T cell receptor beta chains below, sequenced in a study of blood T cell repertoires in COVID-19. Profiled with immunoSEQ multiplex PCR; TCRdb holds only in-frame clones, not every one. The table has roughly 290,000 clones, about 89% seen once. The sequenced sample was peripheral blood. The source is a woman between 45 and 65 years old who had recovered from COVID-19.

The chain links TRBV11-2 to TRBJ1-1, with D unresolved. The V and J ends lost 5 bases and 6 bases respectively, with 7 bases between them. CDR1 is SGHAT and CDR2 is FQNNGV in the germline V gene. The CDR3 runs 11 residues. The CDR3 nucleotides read TGTGCCAGCAGCCCCCTAGCTGAAGCTTTCTTT. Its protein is CASSPLAEAFF.

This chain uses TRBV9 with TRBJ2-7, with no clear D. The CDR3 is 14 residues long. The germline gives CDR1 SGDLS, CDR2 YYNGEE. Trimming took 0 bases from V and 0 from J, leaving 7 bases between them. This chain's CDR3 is CASSVDVSSYEQYF. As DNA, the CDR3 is TGTGCCAGCAGCGTAGATGTGAGCTCCTACGAGCAGTACTTC.

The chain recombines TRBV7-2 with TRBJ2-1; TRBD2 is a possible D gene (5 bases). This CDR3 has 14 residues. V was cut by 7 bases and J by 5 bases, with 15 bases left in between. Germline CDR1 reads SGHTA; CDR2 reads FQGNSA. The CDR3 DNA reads TGTGCCAGCACCCCAACTAGTTCCCACAATGAGCAGTTCTTC. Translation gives CASTPTSSHNEQFF.

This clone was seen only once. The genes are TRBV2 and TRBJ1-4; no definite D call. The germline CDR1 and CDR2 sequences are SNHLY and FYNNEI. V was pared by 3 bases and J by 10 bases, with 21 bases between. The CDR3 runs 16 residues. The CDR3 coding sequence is TGTGCCAGCAGTGATCGCTTGGGAGGGAACCTGGGAAAACTGTTTTTT. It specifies CASSDRLGGNLGKLFF.

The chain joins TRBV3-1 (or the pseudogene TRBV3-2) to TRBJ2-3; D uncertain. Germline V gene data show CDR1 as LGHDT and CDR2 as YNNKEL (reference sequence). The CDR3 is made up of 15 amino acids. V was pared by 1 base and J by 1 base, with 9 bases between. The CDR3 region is CASSQGLVGTDTQYF. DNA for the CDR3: TGTGCCAGCAGCCAAGGGCTAGTCGGCACAGATACGCAGTATTTT.

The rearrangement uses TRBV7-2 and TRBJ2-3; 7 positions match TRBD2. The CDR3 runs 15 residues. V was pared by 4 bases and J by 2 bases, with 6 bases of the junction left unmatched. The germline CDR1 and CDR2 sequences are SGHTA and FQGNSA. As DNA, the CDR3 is TGTGCCAGCAGCTGGGGGGGGGAAATCACAGATACGCAGTATTTT. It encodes CASSWGGEITDTQYF.

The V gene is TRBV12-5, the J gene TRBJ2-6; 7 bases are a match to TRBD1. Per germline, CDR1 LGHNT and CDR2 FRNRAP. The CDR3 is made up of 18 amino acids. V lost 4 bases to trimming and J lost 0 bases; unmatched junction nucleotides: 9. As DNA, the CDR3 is TGTGCTAGTGGTTCGCCCCCTTGGACAGGCTCTGGGGCCAACGTCCTGACTTTC. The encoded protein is CASGSPPWTGSGANVLTF.

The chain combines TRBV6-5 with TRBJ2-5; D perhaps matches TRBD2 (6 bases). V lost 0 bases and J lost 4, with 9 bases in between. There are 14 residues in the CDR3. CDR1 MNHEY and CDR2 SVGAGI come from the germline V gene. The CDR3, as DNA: TGTGCCAGCAGTTACTCGGGGACTCGAGAGACCCAGTACTTC. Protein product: CASSYSGTRETQYF.

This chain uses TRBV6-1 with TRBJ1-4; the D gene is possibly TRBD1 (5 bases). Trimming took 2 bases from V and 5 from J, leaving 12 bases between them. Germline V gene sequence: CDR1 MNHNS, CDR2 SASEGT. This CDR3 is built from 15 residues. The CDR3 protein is CASSEQDRGNEKLFF. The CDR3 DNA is TGTGCCAGCAGTGAACAGGATAGGGGCAATGAAAAACTGTTTTTT.

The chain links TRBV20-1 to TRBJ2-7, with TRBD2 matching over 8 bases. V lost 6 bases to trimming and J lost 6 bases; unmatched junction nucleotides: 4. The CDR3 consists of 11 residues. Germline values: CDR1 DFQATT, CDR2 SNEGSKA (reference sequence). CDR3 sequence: CSAQGLVEQYF. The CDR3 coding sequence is TGCAGTGCGCAGGGACTAGTCGAGCAGTACTTC.

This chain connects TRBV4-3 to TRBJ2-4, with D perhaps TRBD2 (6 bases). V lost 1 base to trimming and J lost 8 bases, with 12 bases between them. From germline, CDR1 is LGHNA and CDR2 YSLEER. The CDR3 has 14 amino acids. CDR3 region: CASSQGSGRHIQYF. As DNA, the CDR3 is TGCGCCAGCAGCCAAGGGTCAGGGAGGCACATTCAGTACTTC.

In DNA form, the CDR3 reads TGTGCCATCAGTGAAATTTTGGAGACAGTTGGAAACACCATATATTTT. Encoded protein: CAISEILETVGNTIYF. The J gene is TRBJ1-3, the V gene TRBV10-3, with a weak D call TRBD1 (5 bases). The CDR3 spans 16 residues. Looked up from germline, CDR1 is ENHRY and CDR2 is SYGVKD. With 3 bases removed from V and 3 bases from J, the gap between germline ends came to 15 bases.

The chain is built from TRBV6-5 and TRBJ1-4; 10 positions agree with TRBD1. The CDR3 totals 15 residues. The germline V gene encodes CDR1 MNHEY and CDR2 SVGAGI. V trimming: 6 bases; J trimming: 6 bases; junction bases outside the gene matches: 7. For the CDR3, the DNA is TGTGCCAGCAGCCAGCGACAGGGGGCGTATGAAAAACTGTTTTTT. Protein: CASSQRQGAYEKLFF.

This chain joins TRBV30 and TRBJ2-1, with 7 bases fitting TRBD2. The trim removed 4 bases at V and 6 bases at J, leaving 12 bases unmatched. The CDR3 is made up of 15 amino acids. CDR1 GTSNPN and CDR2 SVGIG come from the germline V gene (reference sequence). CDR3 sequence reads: CAWTAISGWSNEQFF. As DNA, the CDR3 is TGTGCCTGGACCGCGATTAGCGGGTGGAGCAATGAGCAGTTCTTC. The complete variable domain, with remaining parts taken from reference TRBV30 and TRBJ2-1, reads SQTIHQWPATLVQPVGSPLSLECTVEGTSNPNLYWYRQAAGRGLQLLFYSVGIGQISSEVPQNLSASRPQDRQFILSSKKLLLSDSGFYLCAWTAISGWSNEQFFGPGTRLTVL.

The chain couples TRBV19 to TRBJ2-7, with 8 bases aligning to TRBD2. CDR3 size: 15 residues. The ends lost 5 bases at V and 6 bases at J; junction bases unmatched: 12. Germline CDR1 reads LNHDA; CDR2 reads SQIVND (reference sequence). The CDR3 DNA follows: TGTGCCAGTAGTCCCCCGGGACTAGTGGGTTCCGAGCAGTACTTC. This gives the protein CASSPPGLVGSEQYF.

The CDR3 spells CASSEGQKNTEAFF. The CDR3 DNA sequence: TGTGCCAGCAGCGAGGGACAAAAGAACACTGAAGCTTTCTTT. The chain couples TRBV3-1 (or the pseudogene TRBV3-2) to TRBJ1-1; D may be TRBD1 (6 bases). The CDR3 is made up of 14 amino acids. Deletions cut 5 bases from V and 1 base from J, with 11 bases between. Germline CDR1 reads LGHDT; CDR2 reads YNNKEL (reference sequence).

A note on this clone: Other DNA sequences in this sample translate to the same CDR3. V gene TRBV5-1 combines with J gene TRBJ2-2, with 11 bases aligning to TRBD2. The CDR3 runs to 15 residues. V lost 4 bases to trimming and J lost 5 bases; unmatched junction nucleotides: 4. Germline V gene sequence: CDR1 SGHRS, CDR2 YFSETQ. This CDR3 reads CASSPLAGDTGELFF. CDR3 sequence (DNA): TGCGCCAGCAGCCCACTAGCGGGGGATACCGGGGAGCTGTTTTTT.

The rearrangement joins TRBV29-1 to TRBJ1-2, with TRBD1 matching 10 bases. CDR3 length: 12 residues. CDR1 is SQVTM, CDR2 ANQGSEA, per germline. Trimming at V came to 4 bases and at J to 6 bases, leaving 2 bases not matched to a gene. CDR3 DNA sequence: TGCAGCGTTGTGGGACAGGGGAATGGCTACACCTTC. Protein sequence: CSVVGQGNGYTF.

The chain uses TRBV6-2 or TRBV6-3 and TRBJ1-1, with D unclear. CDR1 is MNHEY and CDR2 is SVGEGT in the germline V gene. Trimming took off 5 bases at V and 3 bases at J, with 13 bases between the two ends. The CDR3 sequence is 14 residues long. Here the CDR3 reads CASSPEVGYTEAFF. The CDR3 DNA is TGTGCCAGCAGTCCGGAGGTCGGCTACACTGAAGCTTTCTTT.

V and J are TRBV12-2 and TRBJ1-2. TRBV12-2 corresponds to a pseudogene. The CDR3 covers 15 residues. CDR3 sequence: CASRLATRQANGYTF. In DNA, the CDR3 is TGTGCAAGTCGCTTAGCAACTAGGCAGGCTAATGGCTACACCTTC.

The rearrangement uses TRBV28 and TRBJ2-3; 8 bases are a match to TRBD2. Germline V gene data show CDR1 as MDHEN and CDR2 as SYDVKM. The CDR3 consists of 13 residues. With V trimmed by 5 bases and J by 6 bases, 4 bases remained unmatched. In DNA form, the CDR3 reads TGTGCCAGCAGTCTCCTAGCGGGTGATACGCAGTATTTT. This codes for CASSLLAGDTQYF.

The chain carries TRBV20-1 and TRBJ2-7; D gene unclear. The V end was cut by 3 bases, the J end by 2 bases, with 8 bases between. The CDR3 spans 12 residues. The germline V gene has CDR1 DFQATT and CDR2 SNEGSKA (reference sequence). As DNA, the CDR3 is TGCAGTGCTAGTACTCTCACCTACGAGCAGTACTTC. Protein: CSASTLTYEQYF.

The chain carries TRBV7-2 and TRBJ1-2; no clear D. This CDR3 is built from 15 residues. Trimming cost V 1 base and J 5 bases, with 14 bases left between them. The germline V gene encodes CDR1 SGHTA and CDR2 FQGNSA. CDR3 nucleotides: TGTGCCAGCAGCTTAGGACTAACGGGGAAGTATGGCTACACCTTC. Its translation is CASSLGLTGKYGYTF.

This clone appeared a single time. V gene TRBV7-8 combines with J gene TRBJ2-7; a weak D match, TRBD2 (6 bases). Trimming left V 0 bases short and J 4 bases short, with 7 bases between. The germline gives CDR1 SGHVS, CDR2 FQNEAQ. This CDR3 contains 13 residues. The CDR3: CASSLAREYEQYF. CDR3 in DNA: TGTGCCAGCAGCTTAGCCCGGGAGTACGAGCAGTACTTC.

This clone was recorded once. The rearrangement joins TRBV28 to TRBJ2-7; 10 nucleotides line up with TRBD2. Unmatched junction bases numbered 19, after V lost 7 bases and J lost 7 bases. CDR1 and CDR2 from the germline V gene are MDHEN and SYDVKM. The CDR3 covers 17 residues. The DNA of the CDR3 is TGTGCCAGCACCCTACCTACTGGTAGCGGGAGGTCTGGGGAGCAGTACTTC. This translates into CASTLPTGSGRSGEQYF.